The rows below give T cell receptor beta chains drawn from one sample of a study of shared clonotypes between healthy human individuals. Libraries were prepared by immunoSEQ multiplex PCR; TCRdb keeps only in-frame clonotypes and omits some of them. The sample gives about 2 million clones, 95% of which show up once; 0.1% to 0.15% is in the top ten. Sequenced sample: naive CD4+ T cells sorted from blood. Receptors originate from a man aged 18 to 35 in good health. Both conserved end residues are part of each CDR3. A D gene is named only where the DNA matches it firmly. Rows give clone size only sometimes, using once, few, many, or a class for an expanded clone.

v_call	d_call	j_call	clone_size	cdr3_aa	cdr3_nt
TRBV4-1	TRBD1	TRBJ1-2	-	CASSQEVTGVAGGYTF	TGCGCCAGCAGCCAAGAGGTCACAGGGGTGGCGGGTGGCTACACCTTC
TRBV6-1	TRBD2	TRBJ2-3	-	CASSASSGGAKGTQYF	TGTGCCAGCAGTGCCTCTAGCGGGGGGGCAAAGGGTACGCAGTATTTT
TRBV19	-	TRBJ1-1	-	CASSIRGSEEAFF	TGTGCCAGTAGTATCAGAGGCAGCGAGGAAGCTTTCTTT
TRBV7-9	-	TRBJ2-1	-	CASSLLPGATGDEQFF	TGTGCCAGCAGCTTGCTCCCGGGAGCAACAGGTGATGAGCAGTTCTTC
TRBV6-5	-	TRBJ2-7	few	CASSDRWEQYF	TGTGCCAGCAGTGATCGTTGGGAGCAGTACTTC
TRBV6-1	-	TRBJ1-1	-	CASSELDTSNTEAFF	TGTGCCAGCAGTGAGCTCGACACGTCGAACACTGAAGCTTTCTTT
TRBV7-6	TRBD2	TRBJ2-7	once	CASSLTSSGAYEQYF	TGTGCCAGCAGCTTAACCTCTAGCGGGGCCTACGAGCAGTACTTC
TRBV2	-	TRBJ2-7	-	CASNPLSYEQYF	TGTGCCAGCAATCCATTGTCCTACGAGCAGTACTTC
TRBV10-1	-	TRBJ2-7	-	CASSEKCIGGSYEQYF	TGCGCCAGCAGTGAGAAGTGCATCGGGGGCTCCTACGAGCAGTACTTC
TRBV5-1	-	TRBJ1-2	-	CASSLEQGPYGYTF	TGCGCCAGCAGCTTGGAACAGGGACCCTATGGCTACACCTTC
TRBV29-1	-	TRBJ1-2	-	CSVAGVLSYGYTF	TGCAGCGTTGCTGGGGTTCTATCCTATGGCTACACCTTC
TRBV29-1	-	TRBJ1-1	-	CSGWGGETEAFF	TGCAGCGGCTGGGGAGGGGAAACTGAAGCTTTCTTT
TRBV5-1	-	TRBJ1-5	-	CASSPAMEGQPQHF	TGCGCCAGCAGCCCGGCGATGGAGGGGCAGCCCCAGCATTTT
TRBV7-2	-	TRBJ1-3	-	CASSNGRGSIYF	TGTGCCAGCAGCAACGGACGGGGCTCCATATATTTT
TRBV10-3	-	TRBJ1-2	-	CAISAPGGSYGYTF	TGTGCCATCAGTGCCCCGGGAGGCTCTTATGGCTACACCTTC
TRBV2	-	TRBJ1-5	-	CASSALVFNEPQHF	TGTGCCAGCAGTGCGTTAGTTTTCAATGAGCCCCAGCATTTT
TRBV7-2	-	TRBJ2-5	-	CASSQRRGIGETQYF	TGTGCCAGCAGCCAGCGCCGGGGGATAGGAGAGACCCAGTACTTC
TRBV27	-	TRBJ1-5	-	CASSLRGDGNQPQHF	TGTGCCAGCAGTTTAAGGGGAGATGGCAATCAGCCCCAGCATTTT
TRBV2	TRBD2	TRBJ2-4	once	CASRGEMANIQYF	TGTGCCAGCCGGGGGGAGATGGCAAACATTCAGTACTTC
TRBV5-1	-	TRBJ2-3	-	CASSPAGGGYTDTQYF	TGCGCCAGCAGCCCCGCAGGGGGGGGATACACAGATACGCAGTATTTT
TRBV5-4	TRBD1	TRBJ1-3	once	CASSLYTGGPGNTIYF	TGTGCCAGCAGCTTGTATACAGGGGGCCCTGGAAACACCATATATTTT
TRBV30	TRBD1	TRBJ2-1	-	CAWAGQVYNEQFF	TGTGCCTGGGCGGGACAGGTCTACAATGAGCAGTTCTTC
TRBV29-1	-	TRBJ2-5	-	CSVCIPGVGVQYF	TGCAGCGTCTGTATCCCTGGGGTAGGGGTCCAGTACTTC
TRBV30	TRBD1	TRBJ2-6	-	CAWRDRASGANVLTF	TGTGCCTGGCGGGACAGGGCTTCTGGGGCCAACGTCCTGACTTTC
TRBV28	TRBD1	TRBJ1-6	-	CASSFHNTGVDNSPLHF	TGTGCCAGCAGTTTTCATAATACAGGGGTGGATAATTCACCCCTCCACTTT
TRBV5-1	-	TRBJ1-4	-	CASSLFAGGEKLFF	TGCGCCAGCAGCTTATTCGCAGGAGGGGAAAAACTGTTTTTT
TRBV6-1	TRBD2	TRBJ2-1	-	CASSGGWGSGRRSYNEQFF	TGTGCCAGCAGTGGAGGGTGGGGTAGCGGGAGACGCTCCTACAATGAGCAGTTCTTC
TRBV5-1	-	TRBJ1-1	few	CASSLDTEAFF	TGCGCCAGCAGCTTGGACACTGAAGCTTTCTTT
TRBV28	TRBD1	TRBJ1-6	-	CASSLRQGDSPLHF	TGTGCCAGCAGTTTACGTCAGGGGGATTCACCCCTCCACTTT
TRBV5-1	-	TRBJ2-7	-	CASSLPGLGEQYF	TGCGCCAGCAGCTTGCCGGGGCTCGGGGAGCAGTACTTC